Listed here are 18 T cell receptor beta chains from one sample, sequenced in a study of T cell responses to AZD1222 COVID-19 vaccine. This table comes from immunoSEQ multiplex PCR, and its TCRdb copy is limited to in-frame clones, with some not included. The sample includes some 170,000 clones, about nine tenths seen only once; the top ten take about 1.7%. The sample consisted of peripheral blood, taken 28 days after the second AZD1222 dose. These receptor sequences come from an adult who received the AZD1222 COVID-19 vaccine.

The genes are TRBV5-5 and TRBJ2-2; D may be TRBD1 (5 bases). Germline V gene lookup returns CDR1 SGHKS and CDR2 YYEKEE (reference sequence). This CDR3 spans 14 amino acids. Deletions cut 1 base from V and 1 base from J, with 5 bases between. The CDR3 bases are TGTGCCAGCAGCTTGCAGGGGAACACCGGGGAGCTGTTTTTT. Amino acids: CASSLQGNTGELFF.

The chain recombines TRBV6-2 or TRBV6-3 with TRBJ1-2, with 10 bases lining up with TRBD1. The CDR3 contains 17 residues. Germline V gives CDR1 MNHEY, CDR2 SVGEGT. After removal of 5 bases from V and 8 bases from J, the junction contained 17 bases not matched to a gene. The CDR3 sequence: CASSRTGTGAIVSGYTF. The CDR3 region has the DNA TGTGCCAGCAGTCGCACCGGGACAGGGGCGATAGTAAGCGGCTACACCTTC.

The CDR3 loop reads CASSVLSLGIDGYTF. The CDR3 nucleotides are TGTGCCAGTAGTGTCCTATCCCTGGGAATCGACGGCTACACCTTC. The V and J genes are TRBV19 and TRBJ1-2; D is unclear. Germline CDR1 is LNHDA and CDR2 is SQIVND (reference sequence). Trimming cost V 5 bases and J 8 bases, with 21 bases left between them. This CDR3 is 15 amino acids long.

This chain links TRBV19 with TRBJ1-1; unclear D gene. Trimming removed 3 bases from V and 1 base from J, with 6 bases in between. CDR1 and CDR2 (germline): LNHDA, SQIVND (reference sequence). There are 13 residues in the CDR3. The CDR3 sequence is CASSIYGNTEAFF. CDR3 nucleotides: TGTGCCAGTAGTATCTACGGGAACACTGAAGCTTTCTTT.

The rearrangement uses TRBV11-1 and TRBJ2-7; D is tentatively TRBD1 or TRBD2 (5 bases each). V shed 7 bases and J shed 0 bases, with 13 bases lying between them. The CDR3 contains 14 residues. Germline loops: CDR1 SGHAT, CDR2 FQDESV (reference sequence). CDR3 loop: CASTRDRRSYEQYF. DNA of the CDR3: TGTGCCAGCACCAGGGACCGTCGCTCCTACGAGCAGTACTTC.

V gene TRBV28 combines with J gene TRBJ1-3; TRBD1 matches at 10 bases. J gave up 2 bases and V 10 bases, and 5 bases lay outside the gene matches. This CDR3 is 14 amino acids long. The germline V gene encodes CDR1 MDHEN and CDR2 SYDVKM. This chain's CDR3 is CATSTGGPGNTIYF. DNA for the CDR3: TGTGCCACCTCGACAGGGGGCCCTGGAAACACCATATATTTT.

This rearrangement joins TRBV18 to TRBJ2-1; 14 nucleotides agree with TRBD2. Trimming at V came to 1 base and at J to 7 bases, leaving 6 bases not matched to a gene. CDR3 length equals 17 residues. CDR1 is KGHSH, CDR2 LQKENI, per germline. The CDR3 bases are TGTGCCAGCTCACCACAGACTAGCGGGAGGGCGAAAAATGAGCAGTTCTTC. It specifies CASSPQTSGRAKNEQFF.

There are many counts of this clone. This chain uses TRBV13 with TRBJ2-6, with 8 bases matching TRBD1. V shed 0 bases and J 0 bases; nucleotides not matched to a gene: 10. Germline-derived CDR1 and CDR2 are PRHDT and FYEKMQ (reference sequence). The CDR3 extends over 20 amino acids. The CDR3 nucleotides are TGTGCCAGCAGCTTAGGTCTTATCAGGGGGCAGAGCTCTGGGGCCAACGTCCTGACTTTC. It translates to CASSLGLIRGQSSGANVLTF.

The genes are TRBV27 and TRBJ2-1; no clear D. CDR1 and CDR2 (germline): MNHEY, SMNVEV (reference sequence). V lost 5 bases to trimming and J lost 5 bases, with 13 bases between them. The CDR3 covers 14 residues. This CDR3 is CASSTRSLNNEQFF. The CDR3, as DNA: TGTGCCAGCAGTACCAGGTCCCTAAACAATGAGCAGTTCTTC.

The rearrangement links TRBV29-1 to TRBJ2-7, with D perhaps TRBD2 (5 bases). Trimming left V 6 bases short and J 3 bases short, with 18 bases between. Germline V gives CDR1 SQVTM, CDR2 ANQGSEA. The CDR3 has 14 amino acids. DNA of the CDR3: TGCAGCGTCAACGGAGGAGAGAAGGGCTACGAGCAGTACTTC. It translates to CSVNGGEKGYEQYF.

This clone was observed once. The chain is built from TRBV19 and TRBJ2-1; no firm D call. With 0 bases removed from V and 1 base from J, the gap between germline ends came to 7 bases. The germline CDR1 and CDR2 sequences are LNHDA and SQIVND (reference sequence). This CDR3 has 15 residues. DNA of the CDR3: TGTGCCAGTAGTATAGATCCCGGGTCCTACAATGAGCAGTTCTTC. This translates into CASSIDPGSYNEQFF.

The rearrangement uses TRBV10-2 and TRBJ1-1; D may be TRBD1 (5 bases). CDR1 and CDR2 (germline): WSHSY, SAAADI. CDR3 size: 13 residues. V was trimmed by 10 bases and J by 6 bases, leaving 18 bases between them. The CDR3 DNA follows: TGCGCCACGTTAAAGGGGATTGGCGCTGAAGCTTTCTTT. Its translation: CATLKGIGAEAFF.

In its sample, this clone was seen a few times. Sequence at one end of the junction differs from germline and may be a read error. This chain connects TRBV3-1 (or the pseudogene TRBV3-2) to TRBJ2-3, with TRBD2 identical over 7 bases. The CDR3 loop spans 13 amino acids. Germline V CDR1 and CDR2: LGHDT, YNNKEL (reference sequence). CDR3: CASSQDQAGRRIF. The CDR3, as DNA: TGTGCCAGCAGCCAAGATCAAGCGGGGCGACGGATTTTT.

V gene TRBV2 combines with J gene TRBJ2-3; 9 nucleotides agree with TRBD2. The CDR3 consists of 14 residues. The germline CDR1 and CDR2 sequences are SNHLY and FYNNEI. The V segment lost 8 bases and the J segment 0 bases; nucleotides outside the gene matches: 3. CDR3 coding DNA: TGTGCCAGCTCTAGCGGGGATAGCACAGATACGCAGTATTTT. Its protein product is CASSSGDSTDTQYF.

The rearrangement links TRBV30 to TRBJ1-4; D possibly corresponds to TRBD1 (6 bases). V lost 4 bases and J lost 0, with 15 bases in between. Germline V gives CDR1 GTSNPN, CDR2 SVGIG (reference sequence). The CDR3 is made up of 16 amino acids. The CDR3 loop is CAWTRGFLATNEKLFF. DNA for the CDR3: TGTGCCTGGACTAGGGGGTTCCTCGCAACTAATGAAAAACTGTTTTTT.

The chain links TRBV19 to TRBJ1-6; no reliable D call. Germline-derived CDR1 and CDR2 are LNHDA and SQIVND (reference sequence). The CDR3 has 17 residues. The ends were cut back, 0 bases at V and 5 bases at J, with 14 bases in the middle. CDR3 coding DNA: TGTGCCAGTAGTATAGATCAGCCGGTGGAGGATAATTCACCCCTCCACTTT. Amino acids: CASSIDQPVEDNSPLHF.

J is TRBJ2-7 and V is TRBV15, with a possible D match to TRBD1 (5 bases). Trimming pared 0 bases from V and 0 bases from J, leaving 9 bases between. Per germline, CDR1 LNHNV and CDR2 YYDKDF (reference sequence). The CDR3 runs to 15 residues. CDR3 sequence: CATSREIQVSYEQYF. The CDR3 DNA is TGTGCCACCAGCAGAGAGATACAGGTCTCCTACGAGCAGTACTTC.

CDR3 loop: CASSLAVANTEAFF. The CDR3 nucleotides are TGTGCCAGCAGCTTGGCCGTTGCTAACACTGAAGCTTTCTTT. The chain combines TRBV5-4 with TRBJ1-1, with D hard to call. The CDR3 is made up of 14 amino acids. The germline V gene encodes CDR1 SGHNT and CDR2 YYREEE (reference sequence). V lost 0 bases and J 2 bases, leaving 8 bases between the germline ends.